One sample yielded the 18 T cell receptor beta chains listed below, sequenced in a study of early T cells in non-severe SARS-CoV-2 infection. One entry per CDR3 protein, called by TCRdb with MiXCR from the 5' RACE reads. The data contain roughly 54,000 distinct CDR3 sequences, 10% to 15% of them singletons. Sequenced input: whole blood. The receptors originated from an adult who was a healthcare worker with PCR-confirmed SARS-CoV-2 infection or an uninfected control (not recorded which).

This clonotype was observed many times. The CDR3 protein is CASSWGQSNTEAFF. The DNA of the CDR3 is TGTGCCAGCAGCTGGGGCCAGTCGAACACTGAAGCTTTCTTT. J is TRBJ1-1 and V is TRBV7-9; D might be TRBD1 (5 bases). Germline CDR1 is SEHNR and CDR2 is FQNEAQ (reference sequence). V was pared by 4 bases and J by 1 base, with 10 bases between. This CDR3 contains 14 residues.

This chain uses TRBV7-2 with TRBJ2-5; 8 nucleotides align to TRBD1. With V trimmed by 3 bases and J by 5 bases, 11 bases remained unmatched. The germline V gene has CDR1 SGHTA and CDR2 FQGNSA. CDR3 size: 16 residues. The CDR3 nucleotides read TGTGCCAGCAGCTTTGCCCCGGCAGGGGGCGCGGAGACCCAGTACTTC. Encoded protein: CASSFAPAGGAETQYF.

In this sample, this clonotype turned up many times. The chain recombines TRBV11-2 with TRBJ2-7; no firm D call. The CDR3 is 16 residues long. V was shortened by 0 bases and J by 0 bases, with 12 bases between the two germline ends. Germline lookup yields CDR1 SGHAT and CDR2 FQNNGV. CDR3 sequence (DNA): TGTGCCAGCAGCTTAGATGGCCACGGCCTCTCCTACGAGCAGTACTTC. Translated, it gives CASSLDGHGLSYEQYF.

This clonotype has at least ten counts. The chain combines TRBV29-1 with TRBJ2-3; TRBD1 aligns across 8 bases. Germline CDR1 is SQVTM and CDR2 is ANQGSEA. The CDR3 runs to 15 residues. With V trimmed by 6 bases and J by 5 bases, 13 bases remained unmatched. The CDR3 sequence: CSVSMGQGARDTQYF. The CDR3 DNA sequence: TGCAGCGTCTCAATGGGTCAGGGGGCGCGAGATACGCAGTATTTT.

The chain combines TRBV12-3 or TRBV12-4 with TRBJ1-6; TRBD1 matches 8 bases. With V trimmed by 6 bases and J by 10 bases, 11 bases remained unmatched. The CDR3 contains 15 residues. The CDR3 region is CASRPGTGKVSPLHF. DNA of the CDR3: TGTGCCAGCAGGCCCGGGACAGGCAAAGTATCACCCCTCCACTTT.

The chain joins TRBV20-1 to TRBJ1-2; no clear D gene. CDR1 is DFQATT, CDR2 SNEGSKA, per germline (reference sequence). V shed 5 bases and J shed 4 bases, with 17 bases lying between them. The CDR3 is 14 amino acids. The CDR3 protein is CSAPGPQSVYGYTF. The CDR3 DNA reads TGCAGTGCTCCCGGGCCTCAATCGGTCTATGGCTACACCTTC.

This clonotype was picked up many times. The chain is built from TRBV11-2 and TRBJ1-1; D not certain. The CDR3 is made up of 13 amino acids. V was shortened by 6 bases and J by 2 bases, with 10 bases between the two germline ends. CDR1 and CDR2 from the germline V gene are SGHAT and FQNNGV. The CDR3 protein is CASSRDINTEAFF. For the CDR3, the DNA is TGTGCCAGCAGTCGAGACATTAACACTGAAGCTTTCTTT.

The table lists this clonotype with many counts. The DNA of the CDR3 is TGCAGTGCTACTATGGAGCGCGACGAGCAGTACTTC. It is translated as CSATMERDEQYF. The chain links TRBV20-1 to TRBJ2-7; unclear D gene. The CDR3 totals 12 residues. Germline V gene sequence: CDR1 DFQATT, CDR2 SNEGSKA (reference sequence). With 4 bases removed from V and 5 bases from J, the gap between germline ends came to 12 bases.

This clonotype was counted many times. The chain couples TRBV7-2 to TRBJ2-1, with 11 bases fitting TRBD2. The CDR3 is 16 residues long. J lost 8 bases, V lost 5 bases, and 11 bases had no gene match. Germline-derived CDR1 and CDR2 are SGHTA and FQGNSA. CDR3 nucleotides: TGTGCCAGCAGCCAAGCAACTAGCGGGAGAATGTATGAGCAGTTCTTC. Protein: CASSQATSGRMYEQFF.

This clonotype was seen ten or more times. The CDR3 DNA follows: TGCGCCAGCAGACAGACAGATACGCAGTATTTT. Translated, it gives CASRQTDTQYF. The rearrangement joins TRBV5-1 to TRBJ2-3; D not certain. Per the germline V gene, CDR1 is SGHRS and CDR2 is YFSETQ. Trimming removed 5 bases from V and 3 bases from J, with 4 bases in between. There are 11 residues in the CDR3.

The rearrangement joins TRBV30 to TRBJ1-1; D gene uncertain. This CDR3 has 13 amino acids. Per the germline V gene, CDR1 is GTSNPN and CDR2 is SVGIG (reference sequence). V gave up 2 bases and J gave up 6 bases, with 13 bases separating them. CDR3 region: CAWSLDSPAEAFF. In DNA form, the CDR3 reads TGTGCCTGGAGTTTAGACTCTCCGGCTGAAGCTTTCTTT.

This rearrangement joins TRBV11-2 to TRBJ1-4, with no clear D. The CDR3 extends over 13 amino acids. Germline CDR1 reads SGHAT; CDR2 reads FQNNGV. V lost 3 bases to trimming and J lost 7 bases, with 9 bases between them. CDR3 region: CASSLKGGEKLFF. The CDR3 DNA reads as TGTGCCAGCAGCTTGAAGGGAGGTGAAAAACTGTTTTTT.

This clonotype was seen only once. The V and J genes are TRBV27 and TRBJ1-5, with a weak D call TRBD1 (5 bases). CDR3 size: 14 residues. Per the germline V gene, CDR1 is MNHEY and CDR2 is SMNVEV (reference sequence). V lost 2 bases to trimming and J lost 7 bases, with 12 bases between them. The CDR3 loop reads CASSLKGGGQPQHF. The CDR3 DNA reads as TGTGCCAGCAGTTTAAAAGGCGGGGGACAGCCCCAGCATTTT.

J is TRBJ1-2 and V is TRBV9; D is uncertain. Germline values: CDR1 SGDLS, CDR2 YYNGEE. The CDR3 is made up of 14 amino acids. V was cut by 2 bases and J by 4 bases, with 12 bases left in between. The DNA for the CDR3 is TGTGCCAGCAGCGTCTCTTCGACGGTCTATGGCTACACCTTC. Protein product: CASSVSSTVYGYTF.

This clonotype occurred many times. This rearrangement joins TRBV20-1 to TRBJ2-5, with no clear D. Germline assignment: CDR1 DFQATT and CDR2 SNEGSKA (reference sequence). This CDR3 has 15 amino acids. The CDR3 nucleotides are TGCAGCGTTAGTACTCCCCGAACAAGAGAAGAGACCCAGTACTTC. Its protein product is CSVSTPRTREETQYF.

In this sample, this clonotype turned up a few times. The V gene is TRBV30, the J gene TRBJ2-2; the D is unclear. The length of the CDR3 is 14 residues. Germline V gives CDR1 GTSNPN, CDR2 SVGIG (reference sequence). V was pared by 0 bases and J by 0 bases, with 5 bases between. CDR3 amino acids: CAWSVGTNTGELFF. For the CDR3, the DNA is TGTGCCTGGAGTGTGGGCACGAACACCGGGGAGCTGTTTTTT.

This clonotype has just a few counts. The chain recombines TRBV6-2 or TRBV6-3 with TRBJ2-2; D uncertain. Germline loops: CDR1 MNHEY, CDR2 SVGEGT. V was trimmed by 7 bases and J by 1 base, leaving 7 bases between them. There are 13 residues in the CDR3. This CDR3 reads CASMYGNTGELFF. CDR3 nucleotide sequence: TGTGCCAGCATGTATGGGAACACCGGGGAGCTGTTTTTT.

This clonotype is medium-sized. This rearrangement joins TRBV7-2 to TRBJ2-1; TRBD1 agrees at 7 bases. The CDR3 is 14 residues long. The germline V gene encodes CDR1 SGHTA and CDR2 FQGNSA. V trimming: 5 bases; J trimming: 7 bases; junction bases outside the gene matches: 8. The CDR3 DNA is TGTGCCAGCAGCCCCCCGGGACAGCGAAATGAGCAGTTCTTC. Amino acid sequence: CASSPPGQRNEQFF.